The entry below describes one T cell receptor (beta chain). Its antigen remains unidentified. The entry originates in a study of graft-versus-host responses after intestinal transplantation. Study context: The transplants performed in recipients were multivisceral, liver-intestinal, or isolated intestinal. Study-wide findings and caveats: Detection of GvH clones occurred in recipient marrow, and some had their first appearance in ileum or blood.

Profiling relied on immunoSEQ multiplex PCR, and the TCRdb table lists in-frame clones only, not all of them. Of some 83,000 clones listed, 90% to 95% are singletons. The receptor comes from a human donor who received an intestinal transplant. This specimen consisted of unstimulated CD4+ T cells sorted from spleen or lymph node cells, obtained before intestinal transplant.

The CDR3 DNA follows: TGTGCCAGCAGTCTTACAGGGGATTCCTACAATGAGCAGTTCTTC. It encodes CASSLTGDSYNEQFF. The chain employs TRBV6-1 and TRBJ2-1; 7 nucleotides align to TRBD1. The germline V gene has CDR1 MNHNS and CDR2 SASEGT. This CDR3 has 15 amino acids. J lost 1 base, V lost 5 bases, and 5 bases had no gene match.